These 24 T cell receptor beta chains originate from one sample sequenced in a study of esophageal squamous cell carcinoma under preoperative chemotherapy. TCRdb independently ran MiXCR on the PCR reads; one entry per CDR3 protein. In the table there are around 12,000 distinct CDR3 sequences, approximately 50% of which are singletons. Regarding time point: before preoperative PTX-NDP chemotherapy. Sample collection was performed from a patient given preoperative chemotherapy. All receptors derive from a human donor with esophageal squamous cell carcinoma. The donor label of this sample is uncertain.

This chain joins TRBV6-1 and TRBJ2-5, with 7 bases that match TRBD2. V lost 6 bases to trimming and J lost 2 bases; unmatched junction nucleotides: 6. The CDR3 loop spans 14 amino acids. Germline V gene sequence: CDR1 MNHNS, CDR2 SASEGT. CDR3: CASRTSEGQETQYF. The CDR3 DNA is TGTGCCAGCAGAACTAGCGAGGGGCAAGAGACCCAGTACTTC.

The V call is TRBV6-1, the J call TRBJ2-1; either TRBD1 or TRBD2 may supply D (5 bases each). In germline, CDR1 is MNHNS, CDR2 SASEGT. V was pared by 0 bases and J by 12 bases, with 18 bases between. The CDR3 runs 15 residues. The chain's CDR3 is CASSEAGVAADAQFF. The DNA of the CDR3 is TGTGCCAGCAGTGAAGCGGGGGTGGCGGCCGATGCGCAGTTCTTC.

The chain uses TRBV7-2 and TRBJ2-1; 11 bases fit TRBD2. The J call may not be correct, given that the DNA end is closer to TRBJ2-7. Germline CDR1 reads SGHTA; CDR2 reads FQGNSA. This CDR3 comprises 18 residues. The CDR3 DNA reads as TGTGCCAGCAGCTTAAGGGTCACTAGCGGGAGATTCTACAATGAGCAGTACTTC. Translation gives CASSLRVTSGRFYNEQYF.

A few counts support this clonotype. The chain joins TRBV10-1 to TRBJ2-3; unclear D gene. V lost 3 bases and J 6 bases, leaving 19 bases between the germline ends. CDR1 and CDR2 (germline): WNHNN, SYGVQD (reference sequence). This CDR3 region has 16 residues. The CDR3 coding sequence is TGCGCCAGCAGTGACCAGGACGGAGTAGCTTGGGATACGCAGTATTTT. This translates into CASSDQDGVAWDTQYF.

This sequence joins TRBV7-8 and TRBJ2-5; D might be TRBD2 (5 bases). The closer fit of TRBJ2-7 to the DNA end suggests the J call may be wrong. The CDR3 consists of 16 residues. Germline assignment: CDR1 SGHVS and CDR2 FQNEAQ. This chain's CDR3 is CASSLGAGTLSYEQYF. Written as DNA, the CDR3 is TGTGCCAGCAGCTTAGGGGCGGGCACCCTCTCCTACGAGCAGTACTTC.

By share of the sample, this clonotype is medium-sized (0.01 to 0.1%). The chain carries TRBV7-2 and TRBJ2-1; D may match TRBD1 or TRBD2 (6 bases each). Near its end, the DNA agrees better with TRBJ2-7, so the J call may be wrong. CDR1 and CDR2 from the germline V gene are SGHTA and FQGNSA. The CDR3 runs to 15 residues. The CDR3 protein is CASSAQGTLSYEQYF. Here the CDR3 DNA reads TGTGCCAGCAGCGCCCAGGGGACTCTCTCCTACGAGCAGTACTTC.

The rearrangement joins TRBV6-5 to TRBJ2-1; the D is unclear. CDR1 and CDR2 (germline): MNHEY, SVGAGI. The CDR3 totals 14 residues. V lost 3 bases and J lost 4, with 10 bases in between. In DNA form, the CDR3 reads TGTGCCAGCAGTTATCTTCTTGGATACAATGAGCAGTTCTTC. Protein: CASSYLLGYNEQFF.

Turning to this clonotype: A single base separates this from a much larger clone, so it may be a read error. This sequence joins TRBV6-5 and TRBJ2-1, with 7 nucleotides matching TRBD1. This CDR3 region has 13 residues. Per germline, CDR1 MNHEY and CDR2 SVGAGI. Trimming removed 8 bases from V and 13 bases from J; junction bases left unmatched: 14. Here the CDR3 DNA reads TGTGCCAGCCAGTTAGTCGGACAGGCGACCCAGTTCTTC. Translation gives CASQLVGQATQFF.

As to this clonotype: One end of the junction does not line up with germline, which may come from a read error. The chain employs TRBV30 and TRBJ2-5; a weak D match, TRBD2 (7 bases). The germline V gene has CDR1 GTSNPN and CDR2 SVGIG (reference sequence). The CDR3 spans 16 residues. CDR3 amino acids: CAWRGRGAGDQETQYF. CDR3 in DNA: TGTGCCTGGAGGGGAAGGGGGGCGGGGGACCAAGAGACGCAGTACTTC.

Worth noting for this clonotype: Sequence at one end of the junction differs from germline and may be a read error. The gene calls are TRBV6-1 and TRBJ2-1, with 8 bases that match TRBD1. Germline assignment: CDR1 MNHNS and CDR2 SASEGT. The CDR3 extends over 14 amino acids. In DNA, the CDR3 is TGTGCCAGCAGACAGGGGGATATGAGAGATGCGCAGTTCTTT. Translated: CASRQGDMRDAQFF.

The rearrangement links TRBV6-1 to TRBJ1-2, with 8 nucleotides matching TRBD1. With 6 bases clipped from V and 8 bases from J, the junction kept 2 bases outside the gene matches. The CDR3 contains 11 residues. CDR1 is MNHNS, CDR2 SASEGT, per germline. Here the CDR3 DNA reads TGTGCCAGCAGGACAGGGGAGGGCTACACCTTC. Its translation is CASRTGEGYTF.

This clonotype is judged medium-sized. The rearrangement joins TRBV6-5 to TRBJ1-1; the match to TRBD1 covers 10 bases. J was trimmed by 2 bases and V by 4 bases; bases with no gene match: 10. CDR1 and CDR2 (germline): MNHEY, SVGAGI. The CDR3 has 17 residues. The CDR3 reads CASSFTDRGQQNTEAFF. DNA of the CDR3: TGTGCCAGCAGTTTTACTGACAGGGGGCAACAAAACACTGAAGCTTTCTTT.

The chain has TRBV6-1 and TRBJ2-1; 9 bases align to TRBD1. V shed 6 bases and J 10 bases; nucleotides not matched to a gene: 16. The CDR3 runs 16 residues. Germline-derived CDR1 and CDR2 are MNHNS and SASEGT. The CDR3: CASRRGTGPSQFEQFF. CDR3 nucleotides: TGTGCCAGCAGGAGGGGGACAGGGCCGTCTCAATTCGAGCAGTTCTTC.

This clonotype is medium-sized within its sample. The rearrangement uses TRBV6-6 and TRBJ2-1; D gene uncertain. Germline loops: CDR1 MNHNY, CDR2 SVGAGI (reference sequence). Trimming shortened V by 3 bases and J by 13 bases, and 19 bases separated the two germline ends. This CDR3 comprises 14 residues. The CDR3 protein is CASSYQLSTETQFF. DNA of the CDR3: TGTGCCAGCAGTTATCAGCTCAGCACGGAGACCCAGTTCTTC.

In its sample, this clonotype was seen many times. Being one base from a much bigger clone, this may be a read error. This chain uses TRBV12-3 or TRBV12-4 with TRBJ2-1; D gene uncertain. The J call may be faulty, since TRBJ2-7 better matches the DNA end. The CDR3 consists of 14 residues. The DNA for the CDR3 is TGTGCCAGCAGTTTAGCGGAGTCGAACAATGAGCAGTACTTC. Translated: CASSLAESNNEQYF.

The chain recombines TRBV6-1 with TRBJ2-3, with no clear D. The CDR3 spans 12 residues. V lost 6 bases, J lost 7 bases, and 11 bases lay in between. CDR1 is MNHNS and CDR2 is SASEGT in the germline V gene. CDR3 sequence reads: CASRDNENTQYF. In DNA, the CDR3 is TGTGCCAGCAGGGATAACGAGAATACGCAGTATTTT.

A few counts support this clonotype. The rearrangement links TRBV6-5 to TRBJ2-6, with D uncertain. V was trimmed by 2 bases and J by 0 bases, leaving 5 bases between them. CDR3 size: 15 residues. The V gene's germline CDR1 is MNHEY and CDR2 SVGAGI. CDR3 nucleotide sequence: TGTGCCAGCAGTTACGCCTCCTCTGGGGCCAACGTCCTGACTTTC. Its translation is CASSYASSGANVLTF.

This sequence joins TRBV6-1 and TRBJ2-1; possibly TRBD1 for D (6 bases). Trimming took off 7 bases at V and 2 bases at J, with 12 bases between the two ends. Germline V lookup: CDR1 MNHNS, CDR2 SASEGT. The CDR3 consists of 14 residues. The CDR3, as DNA: TGTGCCAGCAATGCCCAGGGGCCCTACAATGAGCAGTTCTTC. Protein: CASNAQGPYNEQFF.

The rearrangement links TRBV12-3 or TRBV12-4 to TRBJ2-5, with TRBD2 matching 8 bases. The J call is uncertain, as TRBJ2-7 better fits the DNA end. The CDR3 is made up of 14 amino acids. CDR3 amino acids: CASRSSGGHYEQYF. The CDR3 nucleotides are TGTGCCAGCAGGTCCAGCGGGGGCCACTACGAGCAGTACTTC.

This clonotype was found many times. The gene calls are TRBV7-8 and TRBJ2-1; D not resolved. With 5 bases removed from V and 13 bases from J, the gap between germline ends came to 27 bases. The CDR3 consists of 16 residues. Per germline, CDR1 SGHVS and CDR2 FQNEAQ. Written as DNA, the CDR3 is TGTGCCAGCAGCCTACCAGCTAGGGTGGGGAAAGAGACCCAGTTCTTC. Translating gives CASSLPARVGKETQFF. The full variable domain, with the rest looked up from reference TRBV7-8 and TRBJ2-1, is GAGVSQSPRYKVAKRGQDVALRCDPISGHVSLFWYQQALGQGPEFLTYFQNEAQLDKSGLPSDRFFAERPEGSVSTLKIQRTQQEDSAVYLCASSLPARVGKETQFFGPGTRLTVL.

The chain joins TRBV24-1 to TRBJ2-2; 10 nucleotides agree with TRBD1. The junction had 5 bases not matched to a gene; V was cut back by 4 bases and J by 4 bases. There are 16 residues in the CDR3. The germline V gene encodes CDR1 KGHDR and CDR2 SFDVKD. This CDR3 reads CATSDPGQGTTGELFF. CDR3 nucleotide sequence: TGTGCCACCAGTGACCCGGGACAGGGGACCACCGGGGAGCTGTTTTTT.

This clonotype occurred a few times. The rearrangement joins TRBV7-2 to TRBJ2-1, with TRBD2 matching 8 bases. Germline V gene sequence: CDR1 SGHTA, CDR2 FQGNSA. CDR3 length: 15 amino acids. V dropped 6 bases and J dropped 0; count of bases not matched to a gene: 4. This CDR3 is CASRPSGSSYNEQFF. CDR3 sequence (DNA): TGTGCCAGCAGACCCAGCGGGAGCTCCTACAATGAGCAGTTCTTC.

The rearrangement joins TRBV6-5 to TRBJ2-3, with D tentatively TRBD1 or TRBD2 (5 bases each). The J call may be wrong; the DNA end is better matched by TRBJ2-7. CDR3 length: 16 amino acids. Germline V gene data show CDR1 as MNHEY and CDR2 as SVGAGI. The CDR3: CASSYTGLGAKDTQYF. Here the CDR3 DNA reads TGTGCCAGCAGTTACACGGGGCTGGGTGCCAAAGATACGCAGTACTTC.

The chain joins TRBV7-6 to TRBJ2-1; the match to TRBD2 covers 11 bases. Germline CDR1 is SGHVS and CDR2 is FNYEAQ. The V segment lost 1 base and the J segment 7 bases; nucleotides outside the gene matches: 3. The CDR3 runs 15 residues. The CDR3, as DNA: TGTGCCAGCAGCTTAGGGACTAGCGGGCCTAATGAGCAGTTCTTC. Translation: CASSLGTSGPNEQFF.